The 19 T cell receptor beta chains in this list originate from one sample, sequenced in a study of blood T cells in healthy people across ages. PCR was performed a second time for about 6 to 12 cycles using a sample-barcoded 5' primer and a J-beta primer mix. TCRdb re-derived calls from the 5' RACE reads in MiXCR, one entry per CDR3 protein. The sample consists of about 1.8 million distinct CDR3 sequences, 49% of them appearing once. The sequencing input was blood. Receptors originate from a woman aged 40 to 55 in good health.

A few counts support this clonotype. The V gene is TRBV5-1, the J gene TRBJ2-5; D perhaps matches TRBD2 (6 bases). V shed 4 bases and J shed 5 bases, with 15 bases lying between them. The CDR3 spans 14 residues. Germline-derived CDR1 and CDR2 are SGHRS and YFSETQ. The CDR3 here is CASSLGGTAETQYF. CDR3 DNA sequence: TGCGCCAGCAGCCTCGGTGGGACTGCTGAGACCCAGTACTTC.

The chain recombines TRBV6-5 with TRBJ2-5; D is perhaps TRBD2 (6 bases). The V end lost 3 bases, the J end lost 1 base, and 12 bases lay between the germline ends. Germline-derived CDR1 and CDR2 are MNHEY and SVGAGI. The CDR3 has 15 amino acids. Here the CDR3 reads CASSYGGGVQETQYF. Here the CDR3 DNA reads TGTGCCAGCAGTTATGGTGGAGGGGTCCAAGAGACCCAGTACTTC.

The rearrangement links TRBV4-1 to TRBJ2-4; the D gene is possibly TRBD1 (6 bases). Matching the DNA end better, TRBJ2-7 makes the J call doubtful. The CDR3 contains 17 residues. Germline CDR1 and CDR2: MGHRA and YSYEKL. The chain's CDR3 is CASSQDQGSGQHYEQYF. CDR3 coding DNA: TGCGCCAGCAGCCAAGATCAGGGGTCCGGACAGCACTACGAGCAGTACTTC.

The rearrangement joins TRBV6-2 or TRBV6-3 to TRBJ2-1; unclear D gene. The CDR3 has 15 residues. V shed 3 bases and J shed 0 bases, with 9 bases lying between them. The germline V gene has CDR1 MNHEY and CDR2 SVGEGT. The chain's CDR3 is CASSYVGSSYNEQFF. The CDR3 region has the DNA TGTGCCAGCAGTTATGTGGGTAGCTCCTACAATGAGCAGTTCTTC.

CDR3 nucleotide sequence: TGCGCCAGCAGCCCGGGGGGCGGGGGGGCCAGTAATGAGCAGTTCTTC. It yields the protein CASSPGGGGASNEQFF. This chain links TRBV5-1 with TRBJ2-1; 9 nucleotides match TRBD2. Germline V gene data show CDR1 as SGHRS and CDR2 as YFSETQ. With V trimmed by 4 bases and J by 7 bases, 12 bases remained unmatched. The CDR3 covers 16 residues.

The CDR3 reads CAIRGEPGYRTDTQYF. CDR3 sequence (DNA): TGTGCCATCAGGGGGGAGCCGGGTTACCGCACAGATACGCAGTATTTT. The V call is TRBV10-3, the J call TRBJ2-3; D tentatively reads TRBD1 or TRBD2 (5 bases each). V lost 6 bases and J 1 base, leaving 17 bases between the germline ends. Germline values: CDR1 ENHRY, CDR2 SYGVKD. This CDR3 has 16 residues.

The genes are TRBV9 and TRBJ2-1; TRBD2 is a possible D gene (5 bases). V dropped 4 bases and J dropped 6 bases, with 20 bases sitting between them. The germline CDR1 and CDR2 sequences are SGDLS and YYNGEE. CDR3 length: 16 residues. The DNA of the CDR3 is TGTGCCAGCAGCCCCAAAGTACGAGCGGCTTTCAATGAGCAGTTCTTC. It translates to CASSPKVRAAFNEQFF.

V is TRBV5-6 and J is TRBJ1-2; possibly TRBD1 for D (5 bases). Germline-derived CDR1 and CDR2 are SGHDT and YYEEEE. The CDR3 covers 15 residues. V was shortened by 0 bases and J by 4 bases, with 13 bases between the two germline ends. CDR3 sequence reads: CASSLATVPRYGYTF. CDR3 sequence (DNA): TGTGCCAGCAGCTTGGCGACAGTCCCGCGCTATGGCTACACCTTC. The full variable domain, its missing parts supplied by reference TRBV5-6 and TRBJ1-2, is DAGVTQSPTHLIKTRGQQVTLRCSPKSGHDTVSWYQQALGQGPQFIFQYYEEEERQRGNFPDRFSGHQFPNYSSELNVNALLLGDSALYLCASSLATVPRYGYTFGSGTRLTVV.

This clonotype was recorded a few times. The gene calls are TRBV12-3 or TRBV12-4 and TRBJ2-3, with 10 positions matching TRBD2. The CDR3 runs to 18 residues. Trimming at V came to 6 bases and at J to 2 bases, leaving 14 bases not matched to a gene. CDR3 sequence reads: CASSGRLAGPPNTDTQYF. The CDR3 DNA sequence: TGTGCCAGCAGCGGGAGACTAGCGGGTCCTCCCAACACAGATACGCAGTATTTT.

The J gene is TRBJ2-1, the V gene TRBV7-2; possibly TRBD1 or TRBD2 for D (5 bases each). The V gene's germline CDR1 is SGHTA and CDR2 FQGNSA. The V and J ends lost 5 bases and 9 bases respectively, with 14 bases between them. The CDR3 length is 13 residues. The CDR3 reads CASSPGTHGEQFF. CDR3 DNA: TGTGCCAGCAGCCCTGGGACCCACGGTGAGCAGTTCTTC.

The V gene is TRBV4-3, the J gene TRBJ2-3, with 10 bases aligning to TRBD2. The trim removed 4 bases at V and 2 bases at J, leaving 3 bases unmatched. The length of the CDR3 is 15 residues. Germline V lookup: CDR1 LGHNA, CDR2 YSLEER. This chain's CDR3 is CASSPLAGVTDTQYF. CDR3 coding DNA: TGCGCCAGCAGCCCGCTAGCGGGGGTCACAGATACGCAGTATTTT.

The chain recombines TRBV11-2 with TRBJ1-6, with D uncertain. The CDR3 is made up of 15 amino acids. Germline-derived CDR1 and CDR2 are SGHAT and FQNNGV. V was shortened by 6 bases and J by 4 bases, with 13 bases between the two germline ends. The CDR3 nucleotides are TGTGCCAGCAGTCCACCGGGCCATTATAATTCACCCCTCCACTTT. Translated: CASSPPGHYNSPLHF.

This clonotype was seen only a few times. The V gene is TRBV27, the J gene TRBJ2-1; 7 nucleotides match TRBD2. This CDR3 contains 17 residues. V gave up 6 bases and J gave up 4 bases; unmatched junction bases: 15. CDR1 and CDR2 (germline): MNHEY, SMNVEV (reference sequence). The CDR3: CASSGLTSRVLYNEQFF. As DNA, the CDR3 is TGTGCCAGCAGCGGCCTGACTAGCCGCGTCCTTTACAATGAGCAGTTCTTC.

As DNA, the CDR3 is TGTGCCAGCAGCGGGAGTGAGGCGGACAATGAGCAGTTCTTC. Translating gives CASSGSEADNEQFF. V and J are TRBV9 and TRBJ2-1; no clear D. This CDR3 is 14 amino acids long. Germline V CDR1 and CDR2: SGDLS, YYNGEE. V lost 3 bases and J lost 5, with 12 bases in between.

The J gene is TRBJ2-1, the V gene TRBV24-1, with D tentatively TRBD1 (5 bases). Matching the DNA end better, TRBJ2-7 makes the J call doubtful. CDR1 is KGHDR, CDR2 SFDVKD, per germline. The CDR3 runs 16 residues. The CDR3 sequence: CATSDKETDSYNEQYF. DNA for the CDR3: TGTGCCACCAGTGACAAAGAGACAGATTCCTACAATGAGCAGTACTTC.

A few counts support this clonotype. V gene TRBV6-5 combines with J gene TRBJ2-4, with D perhaps assigned TRBD1 or TRBD2 (6 bases each). The germline V gene encodes CDR1 MNHEY and CDR2 SVGAGI. This CDR3 is built from 13 residues. Trimming pared 5 bases from V and 8 bases from J, leaving 13 bases between. The CDR3: CASSQLRGHIQYF. The CDR3 coding sequence is TGTGCCAGCAGTCAACTCCGGGGGCACATTCAGTACTTC.

This clonotype appeared a few times. The rearrangement links TRBV4-3 to TRBJ1-2; D unclear. There are 14 residues in the CDR3. The V end was cut by 0 bases, the J end by 5 bases, with 10 bases between. Per the germline V gene, CDR1 is LGHNA and CDR2 is YSLEER. The CDR3, as DNA: TGCGCCAGCAGCCAAGATCCTGGATTATATGGCTACACCTTC. This sequence encodes CASSQDPGLYGYTF.

This clonotype was detected a few times. The chain joins TRBV7-3 to TRBJ2-1, with D perhaps being TRBD1 or TRBD2 (5 bases each). Trimming removed 0 bases from V and 6 bases from J, with 15 bases in between. This CDR3 has 16 residues. Per the germline V gene, CDR1 is SGHTA and CDR2 is FQGTGA. The CDR3, as DNA: TGTGCCAGCAGCTTAACCTCCCTCGGGGCCCTCAATGAGCAGTTCTTC. This translates into CASSLTSLGALNEQFF.

The V gene is TRBV6-5, the J gene TRBJ1-1; unclear D gene. Trimming stripped 2 bases from V and 2 bases from J, with 9 bases between. This CDR3 spans 14 amino acids. Germline V gene data show CDR1 as MNHEY and CDR2 as SVGAGI. This chain's CDR3 is CASSYARANTEAFF. DNA for the CDR3: TGTGCCAGCAGTTACGCCAGAGCAAACACTGAAGCTTTCTTT.